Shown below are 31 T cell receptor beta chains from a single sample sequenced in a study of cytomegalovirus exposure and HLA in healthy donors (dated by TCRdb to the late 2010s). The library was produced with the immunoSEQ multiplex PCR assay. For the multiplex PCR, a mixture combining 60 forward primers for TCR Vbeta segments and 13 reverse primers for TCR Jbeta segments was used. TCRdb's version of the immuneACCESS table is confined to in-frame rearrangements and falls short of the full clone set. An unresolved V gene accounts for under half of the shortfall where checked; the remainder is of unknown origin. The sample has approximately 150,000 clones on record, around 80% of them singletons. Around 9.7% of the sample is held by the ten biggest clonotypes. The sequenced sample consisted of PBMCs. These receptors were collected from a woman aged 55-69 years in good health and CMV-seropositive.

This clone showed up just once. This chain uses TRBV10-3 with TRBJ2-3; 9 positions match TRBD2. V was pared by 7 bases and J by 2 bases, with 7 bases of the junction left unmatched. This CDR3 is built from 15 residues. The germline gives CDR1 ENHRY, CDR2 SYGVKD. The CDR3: CAINRAGGNTDTQYF. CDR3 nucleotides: TGTGCCATCAATAGAGCGGGAGGCAACACAGATACGCAGTATTTT.

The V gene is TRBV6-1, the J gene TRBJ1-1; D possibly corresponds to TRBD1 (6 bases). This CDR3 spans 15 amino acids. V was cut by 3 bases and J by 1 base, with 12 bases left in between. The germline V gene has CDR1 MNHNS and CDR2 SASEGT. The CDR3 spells CASSEKAGENTEAFF. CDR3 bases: TGTGCCAGCAGTGAGAAAGCAGGGGAGAACACTGAAGCTTTCTTT.

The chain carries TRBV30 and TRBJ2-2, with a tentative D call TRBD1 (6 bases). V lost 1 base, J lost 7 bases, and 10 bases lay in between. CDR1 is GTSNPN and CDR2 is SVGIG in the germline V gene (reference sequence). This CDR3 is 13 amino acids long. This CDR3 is CAWSEGEFGELFF. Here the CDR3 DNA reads TGTGCCTGGAGTGAGGGGGAGTTCGGGGAGCTGTTTTTT.

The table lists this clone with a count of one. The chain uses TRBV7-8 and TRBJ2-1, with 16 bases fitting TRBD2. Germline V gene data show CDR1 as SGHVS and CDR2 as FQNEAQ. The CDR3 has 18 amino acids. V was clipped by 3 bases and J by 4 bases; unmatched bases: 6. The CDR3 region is CASSLPGLAGGPYNEQFF. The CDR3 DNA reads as TGTGCCAGCAGCTTGCCGGGACTAGCGGGAGGGCCTTACAATGAGCAGTTCTTC.

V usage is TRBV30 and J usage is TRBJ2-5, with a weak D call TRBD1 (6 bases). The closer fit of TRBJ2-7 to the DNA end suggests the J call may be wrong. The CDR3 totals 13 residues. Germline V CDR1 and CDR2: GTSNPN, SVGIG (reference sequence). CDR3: CAWSLDRNYEQYF. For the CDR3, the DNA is TGTGCCTGGAGTCTCGACAGGAACTACGAGCAGTACTTC.

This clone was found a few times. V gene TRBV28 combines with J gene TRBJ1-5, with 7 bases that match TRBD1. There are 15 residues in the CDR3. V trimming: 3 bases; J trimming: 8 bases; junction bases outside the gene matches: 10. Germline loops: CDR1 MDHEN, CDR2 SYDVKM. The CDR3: CASSLAWDRLKPQHF. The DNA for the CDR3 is TGTGCCAGCAGTTTGGCTTGGGACAGACTAAAGCCCCAGCATTTT. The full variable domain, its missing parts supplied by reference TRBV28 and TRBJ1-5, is DVKVTQSSRYLVKRTGEKVFLECVQDMDHENMFWYRQDPGLGLRLIYFSYDVKMKEKGDIPEGYSVSREKKERFSLILESASTNQTSMYLCASSLAWDRLKPQHFGDGTRLSIL.

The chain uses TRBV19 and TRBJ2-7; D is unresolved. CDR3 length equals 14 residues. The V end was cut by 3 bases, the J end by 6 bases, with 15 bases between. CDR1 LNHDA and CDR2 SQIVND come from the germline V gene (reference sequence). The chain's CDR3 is CASSMGGPPGEQYF. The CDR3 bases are TGTGCCAGTAGTATGGGTGGTCCCCCGGGCGAGCAGTACTTC. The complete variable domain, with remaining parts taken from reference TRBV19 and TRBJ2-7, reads DGGITQSPKYLFRKEGQNVTLSCEQNLNHDAMYWYRQDPGQGLRLIYYSQIVNDFQKGDIAEGYSVSREKKESFPLTVTSAQKNPTAFYLCASSMGGPPGEQYFGPGTRLTVT.

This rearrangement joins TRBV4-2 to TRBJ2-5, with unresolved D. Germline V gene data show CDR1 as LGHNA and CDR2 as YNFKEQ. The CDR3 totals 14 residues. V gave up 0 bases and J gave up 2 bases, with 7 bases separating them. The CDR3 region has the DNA TGTGCCAGCAGCCAAGATTGGCAGCAAGAGACCCAGTACTTC. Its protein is CASSQDWQQETQYF.

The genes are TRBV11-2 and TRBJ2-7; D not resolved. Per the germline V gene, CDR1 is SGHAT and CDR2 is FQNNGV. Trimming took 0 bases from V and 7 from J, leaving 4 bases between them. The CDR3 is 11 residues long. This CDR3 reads CASSLDPEQYF. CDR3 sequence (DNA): TGTGCCAGCAGCTTAGATCCTGAGCAGTACTTC.

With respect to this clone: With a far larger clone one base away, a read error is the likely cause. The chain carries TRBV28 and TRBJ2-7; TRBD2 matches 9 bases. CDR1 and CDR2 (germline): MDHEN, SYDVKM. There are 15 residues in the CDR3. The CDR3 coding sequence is TGTGCCAGCACCCCCCTGGGCGGGAGGGACTACGCGCAGTACTTC. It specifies CASTPLGGRDYAQYF.

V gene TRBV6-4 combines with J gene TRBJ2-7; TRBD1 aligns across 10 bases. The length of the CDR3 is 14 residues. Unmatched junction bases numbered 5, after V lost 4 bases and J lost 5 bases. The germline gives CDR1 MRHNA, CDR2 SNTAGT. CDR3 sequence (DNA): TGTGCCAGCAGTGGACAGGGGGCGTTAGACGAGCAGTACTTC. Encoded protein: CASSGQGALDEQYF.

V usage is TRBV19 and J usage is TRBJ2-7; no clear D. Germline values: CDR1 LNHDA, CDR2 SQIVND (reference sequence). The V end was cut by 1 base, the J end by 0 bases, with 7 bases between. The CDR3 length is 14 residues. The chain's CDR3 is CASSIGSGSYEQYF. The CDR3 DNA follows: TGTGCCAGTAGTATAGGCAGTGGCTCCTACGAGCAGTACTTC. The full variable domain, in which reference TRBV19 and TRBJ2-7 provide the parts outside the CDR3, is DGGITQSPKYLFRKEGQNVTLSCEQNLNHDAMYWYRQDPGQGLRLIYYSQIVNDFQKGDIAEGYSVSREKKESFPLTVTSAQKNPTAFYLCASSIGSGSYEQYFGPGTRLTVT.

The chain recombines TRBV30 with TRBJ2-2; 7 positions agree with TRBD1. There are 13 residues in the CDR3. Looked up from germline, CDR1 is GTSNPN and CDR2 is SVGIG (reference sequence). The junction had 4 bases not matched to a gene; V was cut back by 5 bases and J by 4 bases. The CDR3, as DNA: TGTGCCTGGGGGCAGGGGGTCACCGGGGAGCTGTTTTTT. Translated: CAWGQGVTGELFF.

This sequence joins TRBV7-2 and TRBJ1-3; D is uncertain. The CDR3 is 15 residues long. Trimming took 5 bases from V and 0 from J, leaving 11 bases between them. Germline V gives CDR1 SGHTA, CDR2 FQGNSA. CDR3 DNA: TGTGCCAGCAGCGTTGCGGCCAGCTCTGGAAACACCATATATTTT. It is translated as CASSVAASSGNTIYF.

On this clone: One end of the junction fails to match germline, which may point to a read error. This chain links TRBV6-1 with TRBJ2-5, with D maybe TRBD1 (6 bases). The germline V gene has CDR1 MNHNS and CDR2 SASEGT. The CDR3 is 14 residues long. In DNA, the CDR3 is TGTGCCGGCAGTCCGGACAGAGTTTCTCAGACCCAGTACTTC. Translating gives CAGSPDRVSQTQYF.

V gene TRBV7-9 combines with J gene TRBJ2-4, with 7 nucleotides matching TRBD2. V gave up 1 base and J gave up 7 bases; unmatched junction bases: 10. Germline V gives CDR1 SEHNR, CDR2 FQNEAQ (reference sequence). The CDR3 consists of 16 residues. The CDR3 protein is CASSLGPGRESNIQYF. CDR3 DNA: TGTGCCAGCAGCTTAGGCCCGGGGAGGGAGTCGAACATTCAGTACTTC.

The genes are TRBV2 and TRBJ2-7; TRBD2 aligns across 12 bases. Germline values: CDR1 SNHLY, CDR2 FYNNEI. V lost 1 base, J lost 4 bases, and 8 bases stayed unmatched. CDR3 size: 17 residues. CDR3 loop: CASSEVRLAGETYEQYF. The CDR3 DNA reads TGTGCCAGCAGTGAAGTACGACTAGCGGGAGAAACGTACGAGCAGTACTTC.

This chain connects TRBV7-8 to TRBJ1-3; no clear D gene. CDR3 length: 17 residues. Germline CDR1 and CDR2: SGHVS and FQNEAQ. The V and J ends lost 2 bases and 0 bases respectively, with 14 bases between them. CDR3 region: CASSLTPPPVSGNTIYF. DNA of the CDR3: TGTGCCAGCAGCTTAACCCCTCCCCCGGTCTCTGGAAACACCATATATTTT.

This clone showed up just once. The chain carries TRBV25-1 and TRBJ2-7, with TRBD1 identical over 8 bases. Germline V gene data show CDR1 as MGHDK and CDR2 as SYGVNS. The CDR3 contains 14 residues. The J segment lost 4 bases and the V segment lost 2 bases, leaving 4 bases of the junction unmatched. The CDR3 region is CASSEGGQAYEQYF. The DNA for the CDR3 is TGTGCCAGCAGTGAAGGGGGACAGGCTTACGAGCAGTACTTC.

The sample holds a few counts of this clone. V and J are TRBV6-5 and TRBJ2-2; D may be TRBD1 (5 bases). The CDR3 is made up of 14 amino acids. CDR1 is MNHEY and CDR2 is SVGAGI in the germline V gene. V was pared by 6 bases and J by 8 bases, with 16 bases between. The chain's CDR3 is CASSPGPKAGELFF. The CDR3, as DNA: TGTGCCAGCAGCCCAGGGCCTAAGGCGGGGGAGCTGTTTTTT.

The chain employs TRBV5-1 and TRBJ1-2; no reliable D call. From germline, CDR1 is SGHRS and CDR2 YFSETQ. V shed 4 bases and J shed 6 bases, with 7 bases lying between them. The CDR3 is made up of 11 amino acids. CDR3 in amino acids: CASSPGDGYTF. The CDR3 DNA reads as TGCGCCAGCAGCCCAGGTGATGGCTACACCTTC.

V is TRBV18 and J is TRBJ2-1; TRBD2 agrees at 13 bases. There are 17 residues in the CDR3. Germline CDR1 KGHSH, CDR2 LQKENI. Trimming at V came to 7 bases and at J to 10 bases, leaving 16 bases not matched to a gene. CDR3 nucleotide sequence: TGTGCCAGCTTAGCCCGGACTAGCGGGAGCACGTTCGGAGAGCAGTTCTTC. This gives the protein CASLARTSGSTFGEQFF.

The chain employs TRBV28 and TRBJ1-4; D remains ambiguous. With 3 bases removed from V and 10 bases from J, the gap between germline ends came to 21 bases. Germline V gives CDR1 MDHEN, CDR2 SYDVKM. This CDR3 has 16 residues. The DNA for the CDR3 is TGTGCCAGCAGTTTGGTTTCGCGGATGGTACGAGGAAAACTGTTTTTT. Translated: CASSLVSRMVRGKLFF.

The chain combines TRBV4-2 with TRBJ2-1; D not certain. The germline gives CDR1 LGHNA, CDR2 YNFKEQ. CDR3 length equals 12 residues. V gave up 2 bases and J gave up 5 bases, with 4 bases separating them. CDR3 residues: CASSQLNNEQFF. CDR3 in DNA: TGTGCCAGCAGCCAACTAAACAATGAGCAGTTCTTC.

The CDR3 coding sequence is TGTGCCAGCAGCTCCCGGACAGGGGTCCACAATGAGCAGTTCTTC. Protein sequence: CASSSRTGVHNEQFF. V gene TRBV5-4 combines with J gene TRBJ2-1; TRBD1 matches at 9 bases. Germline lookup yields CDR1 SGHNT and CDR2 YYREEE (reference sequence). V was pared by 3 bases and J by 5 bases, with 6 bases of the junction left unmatched. The CDR3 length is 15 residues.

The CDR3 DNA follows: TGTGCCACTAAACCCGGGACTAGCGAATACGAGCAGTACTTC. Its protein product is CATKPGTSEYEQYF. The chain combines TRBV10-3 with TRBJ2-7, with 10 nucleotides matching TRBD2. The CDR3 has 14 amino acids. In germline, CDR1 is ENHRY, CDR2 SYGVKD. Germline trimming cut 10 bases from V and 4 bases from J; bases unmatched to any gene: 10.

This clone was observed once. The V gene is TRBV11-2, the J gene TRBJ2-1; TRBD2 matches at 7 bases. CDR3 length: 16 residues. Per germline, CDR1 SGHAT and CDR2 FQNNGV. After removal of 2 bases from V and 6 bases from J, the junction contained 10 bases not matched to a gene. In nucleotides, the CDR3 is TGTGCCAGCAGCTTACCTACCTTAGCGGGTAGCAATGAGCAGTTCTTC. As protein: CASSLPTLAGSNEQFF.

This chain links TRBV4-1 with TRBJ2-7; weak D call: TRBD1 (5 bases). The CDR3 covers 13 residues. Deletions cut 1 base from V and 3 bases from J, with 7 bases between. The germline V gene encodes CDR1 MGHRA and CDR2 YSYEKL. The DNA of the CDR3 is TGCGCCAGCAGCCAAGTCGACAGCTACGAGCAGTACTTC. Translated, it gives CASSQVDSYEQYF.

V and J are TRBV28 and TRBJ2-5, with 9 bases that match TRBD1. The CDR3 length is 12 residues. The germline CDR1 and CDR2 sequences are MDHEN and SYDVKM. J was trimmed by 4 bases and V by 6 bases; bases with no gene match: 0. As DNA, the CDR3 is TGTGCCAGCAGGGACAGGGGAGAGACCCAGTACTTC. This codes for CASRDRGETQYF.

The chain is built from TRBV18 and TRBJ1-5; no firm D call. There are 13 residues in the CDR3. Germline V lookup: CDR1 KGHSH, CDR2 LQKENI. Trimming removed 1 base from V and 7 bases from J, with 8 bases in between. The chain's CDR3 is CASSPLKEQPQHF. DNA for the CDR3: TGTGCCAGCTCACCACTAAAGGAGCAGCCCCAGCATTTT. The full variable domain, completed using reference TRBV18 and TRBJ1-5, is NAGVMQNPRHLVRRRGQEARLRCSPMKGHSHVYWYRQLPEEGLKFMVYLQKENIIDESGMPKERFSAEFPKEGPSILRIQQVVRGDSAAYFCASSPLKEQPQHFGDGTRLSIL.

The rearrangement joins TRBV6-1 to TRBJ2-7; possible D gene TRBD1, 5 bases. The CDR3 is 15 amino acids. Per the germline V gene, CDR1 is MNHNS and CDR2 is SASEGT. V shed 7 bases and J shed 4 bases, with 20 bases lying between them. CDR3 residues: CASKLPGSTLYEQYF. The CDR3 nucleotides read TGTGCCAGCAAACTACCAGGGTCGACGTTATACGAGCAGTACTTC.